A single sample gave rise to the 11 T cell receptor beta chains below, sequenced in a study of blood T cells in healthy people across ages. A second PCR of roughly 7 to 11 cycles used a sample-barcoded 5' primer and a J-beta primer mix. TCRdb itself ran the 5' RACE reads through MiXCR, one entry per CDR3 protein. The sample has about 1 million distinct CDR3 sequences; 20% to 25% are singletons. The data also belong to a second study, concerning T cells of mothers and their children.

Sequencing was done on a sample of blood. The receptors stem from a girl aged 2-10 years in good health.

This clonotype has a handful of counts. V gene TRBV6-2 or TRBV6-3 combines with J gene TRBJ1-2; D gene ambiguous. The CDR3 contains 17 residues. V was shortened by 0 bases and J by 4 bases, with 18 bases between the two germline ends. Germline-derived CDR1 and CDR2 are MNHEY and SVGEGT. CDR3 sequence (DNA): TGTGCCAGCAGTTACTCCACAGCGGGCGGGCCCCTCTATGGCTACACCTTC. It is translated as CASSYSTAGGPLYGYTF.

This clonotype appeared a single time. V usage is TRBV7-2 and J usage is TRBJ2-1; 7 nucleotides match TRBD2. The trim removed 5 bases at V and 4 bases at J, leaving 17 bases unmatched. Germline CDR1 is SGHTA and CDR2 is FQGNSA. The CDR3 spans 18 residues. CDR3 region: CASSGRDYITRSYNEQFF. CDR3 nucleotides: TGTGCCAGCAGCGGCCGGGACTATATTACCAGATCTTACAATGAGCAGTTCTTC.

This clonotype was seen a handful of times. V and J are TRBV20-1 and TRBJ2-1; D perhaps matches TRBD1 (6 bases). The CDR3 sequence is 14 residues long. The germline V gene encodes CDR1 DFQATT and CDR2 SNEGSKA (reference sequence). V was trimmed by 5 bases and J by 6 bases, leaving 17 bases between them. The CDR3 sequence: CSAPDSSSGNEQFF. CDR3 nucleotide sequence: TGCAGTGCTCCGGACAGTTCTTCAGGCAATGAGCAGTTCTTC.

This chain connects TRBV29-1 to TRBJ2-7; perhaps TRBD1 as D (6 bases). V was pared by 6 bases and J by 6 bases, with 27 bases between. Germline loops: CDR1 SQVTM, CDR2 ANQGSEA. The CDR3 runs 16 residues. The CDR3 loop reads CSVSGDADYRVGEQYF. The CDR3 coding sequence is TGCAGCGTCTCAGGGGACGCCGACTACAGGGTTGGCGAGCAGTACTTC.

In its sample, this clonotype was seen a few times. The rearrangement links TRBV7-9 to TRBJ2-1; 9 bases are shared with TRBD1. Germline V gene lookup returns CDR1 SEHNR and CDR2 FQNEAQ (reference sequence). V shed 5 bases, J shed 5 bases, and the junction held 7 bases outside the gene matches. CDR3 length: 15 amino acids. The CDR3 DNA reads TGTGCCAGCAGCGTAGGACAGGGGACGGACAATGAGCAGTTCTTC. Translated: CASSVGQGTDNEQFF.

The table lists this clonotype with a few counts. V gene TRBV7-9 combines with J gene TRBJ1-2; D ambiguous. Germline CDR1 is SEHNR and CDR2 is FQNEAQ (reference sequence). With 4 bases removed from V and 5 bases from J, the gap between germline ends came to 14 bases. The CDR3 extends over 14 amino acids. The CDR3: CASSSPRTDYGYTF. The CDR3 coding sequence is TGTGCCAGCAGCTCGCCCCGGACGGATTATGGCTACACCTTC.

V usage is TRBV11-1 and J usage is TRBJ2-1; 9 positions match TRBD2. Germline V gives CDR1 SGHAT, CDR2 FQDESV (reference sequence). J lost 5 bases, V lost 0 bases, and 17 bases had no gene match. This CDR3 is built from 20 residues. CDR3 sequence (DNA): TGTGCCAGCAGCTTAGCTCCGAAATTGTCGAGCGGGAGGTGGAACAATGAGCAGTTCTTC. Protein sequence: CASSLAPKLSSGRWNNEQFF.

The chain combines TRBV25-1 with TRBJ2-6; D is ambiguous. Germline lookup yields CDR1 MGHDK and CDR2 SYGVNS. V dropped 4 bases and J dropped 0 bases, with 10 bases sitting between them. The CDR3 runs to 16 residues. CDR3 region: CASSVTANSGANVLTF. In DNA form, the CDR3 reads TGTGCCAGCAGTGTCACGGCGAACTCTGGGGCCAACGTCCTGACTTTC.

This chain uses TRBV6-5 with TRBJ2-7; the D gene is possibly TRBD2 (5 bases). Germline V gives CDR1 MNHEY, CDR2 SVGAGI. This CDR3 spans 13 amino acids. Trimming pared 0 bases from V and 3 bases from J, leaving 6 bases between. In DNA, the CDR3 is TGTGCCAGCAGTTACTCGAGGGTCTACGAGCAGTACTTC. Translated: CASSYSRVYEQYF.

This clonotype came up a few times. The chain employs TRBV13 and TRBJ2-7; 7 bases are a match to TRBD2. The germline gives CDR1 PRHDT, CDR2 FYEKMQ (reference sequence). The V segment lost 3 bases and the J segment 5 bases; nucleotides outside the gene matches: 7. This CDR3 is 14 amino acids long. CDR3 coding DNA: TGTGCCAGCAGCTTGGGAGGGGTTAGGAACGAGCAGTACTTC. Protein product: CASSLGGVRNEQYF.

This clonotype was found a few times. The chain links TRBV11-3 to TRBJ2-5; 10 nucleotides agree with TRBD1. The V and J ends lost 5 bases and 1 base, in that order; junction bases with no gene match: 7. The germline V gene has CDR1 SGHNT and CDR2 YENEEA. The CDR3 is 16 residues long. The CDR3 region is CASSTPWDRGQETQYF. The CDR3 DNA sequence: TGTGCCAGCAGCACACCATGGGACAGGGGCCAAGAGACCCAGTACTTC.